These T cell receptor beta chains were read from a single sample in a study of vaccination and CD4 T cells after COVID-19. TCRdb reanalysed the PCR reads using MiXCR and keeps one entry per CDR3 protein. The sample lists 15,000 to 20,000 distinct CDR3 sequences; over 40% were seen once. Their target antigens are unknown. The source was CD4+ T cells from blood, cultured in vitro, collected after SARS-CoV-2 vaccination. Receptors originate from a human donor who had recovered from COVID-19. Both conserved end residues are part of each CDR3. A D gene is named only where the DNA matches it firmly. Where a row states a size, it is once, few, many or the class of an expanded clone; other rows omit it.

v_call,clone_size,d_call,j_call,cdr3_nt,cdr3_aa
TRBV7-9,.,TRBD2,TRBJ2-3,TGTGCCAGCAGCTTAACCGGCTCCGGGACTAGGGATACGCAGTATTTT,CASSLTGSGTRDTQYF
TRBV30,few,.,TRBJ1-6,TGTGCCTGGAGGGGCTCGGGGCGCGTTTCACCCCTCCACTTT,CAWRGSGRVSPLHF
TRBV27,.,TRBD2,TRBJ2-5,TGTGCCAGCAGCCGACTAGCGGGAGAAGAGACCCAGTACTTC,CASSRLAGEETQYF
TRBV6-1,.,TRBD2,TRBJ2-3,TGTGCCAGCACCCAAAGCGGGGGGCCAGATACGCAGTATTTT,CASTQSGGPDTQYF
TRBV6-1,few,.,TRBJ2-7,TGTGCCAGCAGTGAAGCGAAAGCTCGGATTGGGGAGCAGTACTTC,CASSEAKARIGEQYF
TRBV14,.,.,TRBJ2-1,TGTGCCAGCAGCCTCCGGACGGCTTCCTACAATGAGCAGTTCTTC,CASSLRTASYNEQFF
TRBV20-1,few,.,TRBJ1-1,TGCAGTGCTAGACTGCGGTATTCAGGGGTGGACACTGAAGCTTTCTTT,CSARLRYSGVDTEAFF
TRBV19,.,TRBD2,TRBJ2-7,TGTGCCAGTAGTATGGTCAGCGGGGGGGGATACGAGCAGTACTTC,CASSMVSGGGYEQYF
TRBV28,few,TRBD1,TRBJ1-2,TGTGCCAGCACCCCGGGACAGACAGGCTACACCTTC,CASTPGQTGYTF
TRBV27,.,.,TRBJ1-6,TGTGCCAGCAGTTTCCCGAATTCACCCCTCCACTTT,CASSFPNSPLHF
TRBV24-1,few,TRBD1,TRBJ2-5,TGTGCCACCAGTGATTTCTCCCGGACAGGGCAAGAGACCCAGTACTTC,CATSDFSRTGQETQYF
TRBV20-1,few,TRBD1,TRBJ1-5,TGCAGTGCTGTCGGGACAGTTAGCAATCAGCCCCAGCATTTT,CSAVGTVSNQPQHF
TRBV10-2,few,.,TRBJ1-1,TGCGCCAGCATGGGGGTAAGGACTGAAGCTTTCTTT,CASMGVRTEAFF
TRBV20-1,.,TRBD1,TRBJ2-5,TGCAGTGCCAGAGGGACAGGGGTCCAAGAGACCCAGTACTTC,CSARGTGVQETQYF
TRBV11-3,.,TRBD1,TRBJ2-3,TGTGCCAGCAGCGCGACAGGGGGGGGAGATACGCAGTATTTT,CASSATGGGDTQYF
TRBV7-2,few,.,TRBJ1-1,TGTGCCAGCAGCTCAAACGGGGGGAACACTGAAGCTTTCTTT,CASSSNGGNTEAFF
TRBV20-1,.,.,TRBJ1-5,TGCAGTGCTGGCCAGACAGGTAGGCAGCCCCAGCATTTT,CSAGQTGRQPQHF
TRBV6-1,few,.,TRBJ1-5,TGTGCCAGCAGTGTGCAGGGGACCTACAATCAGCCCCAGCATTTT,CASSVQGTYNQPQHF
TRBV20-1,few,TRBD2,TRBJ2-3,TGCAGTGCTAGAGTTGGGCTAGCGGGGGGTGCGCAGTATTTT,CSARVGLAGGAQYF
TRBV7-3,.,.,TRBJ2-7,TGTGCCAGCAGCCTCCCGATTCCCGAGCAGTACTTC,CASSLPIPEQYF
TRBV20-1,.,.,TRBJ1-5,TGCAGTGCTAGGGGTCCACGTGCTAATCAGCCCCAGCATTTT,CSARGPRANQPQHF
TRBV20-1,few,.,TRBJ2-7,TGCAGTGCTAGCCGCGGACCTTCCTACGAGCAGTACTTC,CSASRGPSYEQYF
TRBV6-5,.,TRBD2,TRBJ2-5,TGTGCCAGCAGTTACTCAGGACTAGCGGGAGGGGGGACCCAGTACTTC,CASSYSGLAGGGTQYF
TRBV10-1,.,TRBD1,TRBJ2-2,TGCGCCAGCAGTCGGGACAGCCATTCTTCCACCGGGGAGCTGTTTTTT,CASSRDSHSSTGELFF
TRBV27,.,TRBD1,TRBJ2-5,TGTGCCAGCAGTAGAGGACAGGGGCCCAGTCAAGGGGAGACCCAGTACTTC,CASSRGQGPSQGETQYF
TRBV7-3,.,.,TRBJ1-1,TGTGCCAGCAGCCGCTCGGGTGGGACTGAAGCTTTCTTT,CASSRSGGTEAFF
TRBV11-2,.,.,TRBJ2-3,TGTGCCAGCAGCGCGCTAGTTCCCCCAAACACGCAGTATTTT,CASSALVPPNTQYF
TRBV7-9,few,TRBD1,TRBJ1-2,TGTGCCAGCAGCCCACGCGGGGTGGGCCGTGAAACAGGGGGCGCGTATGTCTATGGCTACACCTTC,CASSPRGVGRETGGAYVYGYTF
TRBV2,medium-sized,TRBD1,TRBJ1-5,TGTGCCAGCAGGGGGGACAGTGGCAATCAGCCCCAGCATTTT,CASRGDSGNQPQHF
TRBV20-1,few,TRBD1,TRBJ1-1,TGCAGTGCTAGAGAGGACAGGGCTGAAGCTTTCTTT,CSAREDRAEAFF
TRBV6-2/TRBV6-3,.,TRBD2,TRBJ2-3,TGTGCCAGCAGGCACTCACTTGGACTAGCGGGTGGCATGGATACGCAGTATTTT,CASRHSLGLAGGMDTQYF
TRBV10-2,.,.,TRBJ2-5,TGCGCCAGCAGTCAGCTCAGGGAGACCCAGTACTTC,CASSQLRETQYF
TRBV27,few,TRBD1,TRBJ1-1,TGTGCCAGCAGTAAACTGGTCGGGACAGGGGGCGCTGAAGCTTTCTTT,CASSKLVGTGGAEAFF
TRBV15,few,.,TRBJ1-6,TGTGCCACCAGCAGAGATCCCAGGGACCTACGTGGGACCCGGTTTCTGACGCCCCTCCACTTT,CATSRDPRDLRGTRFLTPLHF
TRBV6-1,.,.,TRBJ2-1,TGTGCCAGCTGGGGGGGGGGCCCCGGCATGGGGGAGCAGTTCTTC,CASWGGGPGMGEQFF
TRBV7-6,few,TRBD1,TRBJ1-1,TGTGCCAGCAGCTTGATGCAGGGGGCAGTCACTGAAGCTTTCTTT,CASSLMQGAVTEAFF
TRBV24-1,.,.,TRBJ1-3,TGTGCCACCAGTGATTCCCCGGGACGGCAGGTCATGGGAAACACCATATATTTT,CATSDSPGRQVMGNTIYF
TRBV6-4,.,.,TRBJ2-1,TGTGCCAGCAGGGGCAGGGACAATGAGCAGTTCTTC,CASRGRDNEQFF
TRBV12-3/TRBV12-4,.,TRBD1,TRBJ1-5,TGTGCCAGCAGTTCAGGGGGCGCGAGCAATCAGCCCCAGCATTTT,CASSSGGASNQPQHF
TRBV6-1,.,TRBD1,TRBJ1-2,TGTGCCAGCCGGGTTAAGGACAGGACCCCCTATGGCTACACCTTC,CASRVKDRTPYGYTF
TRBV7-9,.,.,TRBJ1-1,TGTGCCAGCAGCCAGCAGGGAGACGGTGAAGCTTTCTTT,CASSQQGDGEAFF
TRBV20-1,few,.,TRBJ2-2,TGCAGTGCTAGAAGGGTAGGGGGAGGGCCGCGCGGGGAGCTGTTTTTT,CSARRVGGGPRGELFF
TRBV20-1,.,.,TRBJ2-7,TGCAGTGCTAGCAGAGCGGGTGCGGTCTACGAGCAGTACTTC,CSASRAGAVYEQYF
TRBV20-1,.,.,TRBJ1-1,TGCAGTGCTAGTCAAGCAGGGATTGTTGTGACTTTCTTT,CSASQAGIVVTFF
TRBV28,.,.,TRBJ2-7,TGTGCCAGCAGGCCCAGGGGAGTTAGCTCCTACGAGCAGTACTTC,CASRPRGVSSYEQYF
TRBV20-1,.,.,TRBJ1-2,TGCAGTGCTAGCCGGGGGACGGGAGTTAACTATGGCTACACCTTC,CSASRGTGVNYGYTF
TRBV20-1,.,TRBD1,TRBJ1-2,TGCAGCGTCTTCACAGGGGTCGGCTACACCTTC,CSVFTGVGYTF
TRBV28,few,TRBD1,TRBJ1-2,TGTGCCAGCAGTTTGGAGAGGGGGCTTGCTGGCTACACCTTC,CASSLERGLAGYTF
TRBV6-2/TRBV6-3,few,.,TRBJ2-7,TGTGCCAGCAGTCTTCCGACGGGAACCTACGAGCAGTACTTC,CASSLPTGTYEQYF
TRBV20-1,few,TRBD1,TRBJ1-2,TGCAGTGCCCAGGGGGGGAATGGCTACACCTTC,CSAQGGNGYTF
TRBV20-1,.,TRBD2,TRBJ2-3,TGCAGTGCTGCGACTAGCGGGAGTTTGTTGTCCACAGATACGCAGTATTTT,CSAATSGSLLSTDTQYF
TRBV6-4,.,.,TRBJ1-1,TGTGCCAGCAGTGCCGAGGACGGGAACACTGAAGCTTTCTTT,CASSAEDGNTEAFF
TRBV15,.,.,TRBJ2-2,TGTGCCACCAGCAGAGCCGTAGGGACGAACACCGGGGAGCTGTTTTTT,CATSRAVGTNTGELFF
TRBV6-2/TRBV6-3,.,.,TRBJ1-5,TGTGCCAGCAGTTACTCCTCTAGACATCAGCCCCAGCATTTT,CASSYSSRHQPQHF
TRBV2,.,.,TRBJ1-3,TGTGCCAGCAGGGAAGCCCTAGGACGTGCGACTGGAAACACCATATATTTT,CASREALGRATGNTIYF
TRBV20-1,few,TRBD2,TRBJ2-2,TGCAGTGCTCCCACTAGCGGGAGTCGGACCGGGGAGCTGTTTTTT,CSAPTSGSRTGELFF
TRBV7-2,few,TRBD1,TRBJ2-1,TGTGCCAGCAGCTTAGGGACAGGGCCCTACAATGAGCAGTTCTTC,CASSLGTGPYNEQFF
TRBV7-2,.,TRBD2,TRBJ2-5,TGTGCCAGCAGCTTGGTCCTACTAGCGGGAGGGCTAGGGGAGACCCAGTACTTC,CASSLVLLAGGLGETQYF
TRBV7-9,few,TRBD1,TRBJ2-2,TGTGCCCACCTATACGGGACAGGGAACACCGGGGAGCTGTTTTTT,CAHLYGTGNTGELFF